The clone carrying this T cell receptor (beta chain) occurred a few times. CDR3 length: 14 residues. Looked up from germline, CDR1 is MNHEY and CDR2 is SVGAGI. With 6 bases clipped from V and 1 base from J, the junction kept 5 bases outside the gene matches. The sample belongs to a study of human T cells and chemical hapten exposure. Each CDR3 protein gets one entry after TCRdb re-called the RACE reads with MiXCR. The profile shows more than 95,000 distinct CDR3 sequences, 27% of them singletons. Time point specified: patch test 3, about 24 weeks after DPC sensitization. The treatment is: therapeutic diphenylcyclopropenone sensitization with weekly scalp DPC.

The TCR was taken from a middle-aged man with alopecia areata. Some clones in this sample may be carry-over from other donors' samples. This chain links TRBV6-5 with TRBJ2-5, with 7 nucleotides matching TRBD1. The starting material was whole blood, obtained in connection with sensitization to the hapten diphenylcyclopropenone (DPC). The CDR3 DNA sequence: TGTGCCAGCAGGGCCGACAGGGCCCAAGAGACCCAGTACTTC. Translating gives CASRADRAQETQYF.